This TCR beta chain was identified during a study of cytomegalovirus exposure and HLA in healthy donors (dated by TCRdb to 2015 to 2018). Looking at the study overall: An earlier analysis of approximately 550 of the donors reported about 250 Gb of sequence data and roughly 100 million unique TCR beta sequences from about 180 million T cells. Rather than using new phenotypic data, the later analysis identified candidate immune exposures from TCR beta sequences and from how often those sequences occurred across donors. Both class I and class II loci were covered by HLA typing, at four-digit resolution. In a later genetic analysis, genome-wide SNP genotypes for about three fifths of the roughly 670 donors were used, and that subset was treated as a discovery cohort. A handful of DR-DQ haplotypes were handled as single units for association and clustering because linkage in the cohort was strong. A later analysis re-analyzed previously published TCR beta repertoires from 600 to 850 donors and added high-resolution HLA genotyping to study TCR occurrence patterns. About 280 gigabases of sequencing data and tens of millions of unique TCR sequences made up an early release that covered fewer than 650 HLA-typed donors. Of the 398 genotyped donors, about 80% fell in the genetic ancestry cluster associated with self-reported Caucasian donors. Besides the first cohort of 666 subjects, a separate validation cohort made up of 120 different subjects was used. The study profiled the T cell repertoires of under 850 subjects by immunosequencing and related them to cytomegalovirus serostatus. Donor age, sex, ethnicity and CMV serostatus were compiled alongside the repertoire data. To decide whether each TCR beta V gene segment behaved as functional or pseudogenic, an earlier analysis of some 600 of the donors relied on high-throughput TCR beta sequencing. Typing coverage differed by locus: A, B, C, DRB1 and DQB1 were typed in roughly 629-630 donors, DQA1 in about 500, DPA1 in some 570, and DPB1 in around 440. The study aimed to test whether cataloging public T cell receptors could reveal signatures of past pathogen exposure. Every repertoire in the discovery cohort had been generated on one and the same sequencing platform. On average, roughly 250,000 unique TCR beta nucleotide sequences were sequenced per donor among fewer than 500 genotyped donors of the cohort, with roughly 18% of those sequences being non-productive. To predict cytomegalovirus infection status, the study brought together high-throughput TCR immunosequencing, statistical association of individual TCRs with disease status, and machine learning.

The cohort consisted of hundreds of healthy bone marrow donors. At the time of sampling, all cohort members were nominally healthy, though unrecorded immune exposures were likely present. The donor was CMV seropositive and belonged to the group of 250 to 350 seropositive cohort members. A peripheral blood sample was provided by each donor, and peripheral blood mononuclear cells were used for TCR beta sequencing. Genomic DNA was extracted from the blood cell samples with the Qiagen DNeasy Blood Extraction Kit. The paper's findings and limits, for the study overall: While some public TCRs were present in many individuals, most TCR sequences turned up only very rarely across donors. Some IMGT-functional V segments, including TRBV6-2 and TRBV6-3, could not be distinguished by the 87-base-pair reads and were therefore excluded. In this cohort, only TCR beta chains were sequenced, and detectable features were limited by the absence of alpha or paired-chain data. The authors suggested that the approach could potentially be generalized to other disease states and immunological phenotypes. A later analysis associated 16,951 TCR beta sequences with specific HLA alleles at a false discovery rate of 0.05. In an earlier analysis of under 600 of the donors, most TCR beta V segments were observed in productive rearrangements about 87% or about 30% of the time, broadly matching IMGT annotations. A cluster of highly shared sequence variants was judged likely to be a technical artifact of the sequencing pipeline. In a later analysis, HLA-associated TCR beta chains showed more clonal expansion and lower generation probabilities than non-associated chains that were equally common. A further reported finding was that TCR beta sequences accurately predicted the HLA-A and HLA-B alleles for most subjects in the first cohort. Correlated functional status among segregating V segments might be attributable to linkage disequilibrium, but an unknown experimental factor could not be ruled out. In vitro tests confirmed that a few of the cytomegalovirus-associated TCR beta chains recognize cytomegalovirus antigens. According to a later analysis, most CMV-associated TCR beta chains appeared to be HLA-restricted, and the HLA associations seemed to be driven largely by CMV exposure. Strong co-occurrence of HLA alleles, especially DR and DQ, made assigning TCR associations to individual alleles difficult. Cytomegalovirus status was reported to be diagnosed by the classifier with high specificity and sensitivity in both the original and validation cohorts. In a later analysis, TCR association rates were found to vary across HLA loci, with the most associated TCRs seen for DRB1 alleles and the fewest for HLA-C alleles. Over 15 rarely observed V segments, including chromosome 9 orphons, were excluded from the earlier analysis of several hundred of the donors because counts were too low. The presence/absence analyses assumed that sequencing depth was roughly uniform across donors, and that assumption may not be true. An association between a missense DCLRE1C variant and V-gene and J-gene trimming of TCR beta chains was found in a later genetic analysis and replicated in an independent cohort. Because HLA typing was unavailable for some donors at each locus, only the typed subset was used in association tests. Immune exposure information for the cohort was limited to CMV serostatus. In a later genetic analysis, fewer N-insertions in productive TCRs were reported among donors in an Asian-associated ancestry cluster than the roughly 670-donor mean. The study gave a list of under 200 TCR beta chains associated with cytomegalovirus. A later analysis reported that several top co-occurrence clusters appeared linked to parvovirus B19, influenza, CMV and Epstein-Barr virus.

The method was the immunoSEQ multiplex PCR assay. For the multiplex PCR, a mixture combining 60 forward primers for TCR Vbeta segments and 13 reverse primers for TCR Jbeta segments was used. A multiplex PCR assay on genomic DNA amplified the CDR3 region of rearranged TCR beta genes. The amplified TCR beta libraries were sequenced on the Illumina HiSeq System as 87-base-pair reads. As for the authors' bioinformatics: A later analysis tallied about 77 million unique TCR beta chains across the 600 to 700 repertoires, and around 9.9 million of those chains were shared by two or more donors. A nearest-neighbor algorithm error-corrected the raw reads and collapsed the reads into unique sequences, merging closely related sequences to remove PCR and sequencing errors. CDR3 sequences were aligned to IMGT reference sequences to assign V, D and J gene segments. For a sequence to be retained, a match of at least six nucleotides was required to both a V gene segment and a J gene segment. A rearrangement was called productive if the CDR3 had no stop codons and remained in frame with V and J, and every other rearrangement was called non-productive. CDR3 was defined by IMGT convention, running from the second conserved V-encoded cysteine to the conserved J-encoded phenylalanine. The earlier analysis of 500 to 750 of the donors excluded any sequence lacking an unambiguous match to a single V gene segment. In an earlier analysis of almost 600 of the donors, a V segment was called functional when productive rearrangements were above 56.7%, and segregating when the standard deviation between donors exceeded 5%. A statistical classification framework was built for diagnosing cytomegalovirus status from the catalog of TCR beta chain sequences. A later analysis assigned V and J genes by comparing TCR nucleotide sequences with IMGT/GENE-DB human TR gene sequences. In a later analysis, CDR3 sequences and most-parsimonious VDJ recombination scenarios were assigned using the TCRdist pipeline. A later analysis defined each TCR beta chain by its CDR3 amino acid sequence plus V-gene family, and excluded reads lacking a unique V-gene family. In a later analysis, fewer than 650 highly shared, low-generation-probability nucleotide sequences were removed to address suspected cross-contamination and a sequencing artifact. In a later analysis, a clonal expansion index was calculated for each public chain from normalized within-repertoire ranks of inferred template counts. Generation probabilities in a later analysis came from a VDJ recombination model fitted to out-of-frame rearrangements, and those results were checked against IGoR. In a later analysis, hypergeometric tests were used to score TCR-TCR, TCR-HLA and TCR-CMV co-occurrence, with a repertoire-size bias correction applied to TCR pairs. To estimate false discovery rates, a later analysis permuted the HLA or CMV assignments 20 times. In a later analysis, co-occurring TCRs were grouped using DBSCAN, and TCRdist sequence similarity was added for clustering within HLA-allele-positive subsets. Co-occurrence clustering excluded repertoires with fewer than 30,000 or more than 120,000 public chains, plus five with anomalous nucleotide sharing. Drawn from immuneACCESS, this table holds only the in-frame rearrangements with V and J called that TCRdb kept. Clones are partly lost; checked studies trace under half to an unresolved V gene and leave the rest unexplained. V, J and clone size reflect that table, while D and trimming were determined from the DNA. In this sample the table shows 150,000 to 200,000 clones, 84% of which occur a single time. 4.8% of the sample is in the top ten clones.

In regard to this clone: Which antigen it targets is not known. No much larger clonotype is one base removed from it; base qualities were not supplied.

CDR1 is given as LNHNV and CDR2 as YYDKDF, both from the germline V gene (reference sequence). Trimming removed 6 bases from V and 1 base from J, leaving 6 bases between the germline ends. The CDR3 numbers 13 residues from cysteine through phenylalanine. Kept here is only the CDR3 DNA, which spans 39 bases and is read in frame from base 1. The chain employs TRBV15 and TRBJ2-2; a tentative D call is TRBD2 (5 bases match). This sequence was found in a girl aged 5-17 years in good health and CMV-seropositive. The sample comprised PBMCs. The nucleotides read TGTGCCACCAGACTAGGGAACACCGGGGAGCTGTTTTTT. This sequence encodes CATRLGNTGELFF.